One T cell receptor beta chain is described in this entry. Its antigen is currently unknown. These data come from a study of T cell responses to AZD1222 COVID-19 vaccine. General study findings and limits: White British ancestry dominated among donors, who included more females, and clonal diversity was possibly underestimated. Repertoire samples came only from after the peak T cell response.

Assay used: immunoSEQ multiplex PCR; TCRdb lists only in-frame clones, some missing. Among nearly 110,000 clones listed, roughly 90% were seen once. This CDR3 comprises 12 residues. Germline CDR1 reads SGHRS; CDR2 reads YFSETQ. Trimming took off 0 bases at V and 4 bases at J, with 3 bases between the two ends. The clonotype was recovered from an adult who received the AZD1222 COVID-19 vaccine. The sequencing used peripheral blood, collected 28 days after the second AZD1222 dose. The chain combines TRBV5-1 with TRBJ2-3; D is uncertain. The CDR3 region is CASSLVADTQYF. The CDR3, as DNA: TGCGCCAGCAGCTTGGTAGCAGATACGCAGTATTTT.